This T cell receptor beta chain was found in a study of blood T cell repertoires in COVID-19. Across the whole study: The study drew acute and convalescent COVID-19 samples from the United States, Italy and Spain.

Per the germline V gene, CDR1 is LNHDA and CDR2 is SQIVND (reference sequence). This CDR3 is 14 amino acids long. V lost 5 bases to trimming and J lost 0 bases; unmatched junction nucleotides: 3. Clones were sequenced by immunoSEQ multiplex PCR, and TCRdb holds only the in-frame ones, with some missing. The sample has roughly 300,000 clones, roughly nine tenths seen once. The specimen sequenced was peripheral blood. The TCR sequence derives from a woman aged 30 to 39 with COVID-19, enrolled during active disease. J is TRBJ1-2 and V is TRBV19; 7 bases match TRBD1. Written as DNA, the CDR3 is TGTGCCAGTAGTCCAGGGGGTTCTAACTATGGCTACACCTTC. Residues: CASSPGGSNYGYTF.